Below are 25 T cell receptor beta chains sequenced from a single sample in a study of blood T cell repertoires in COVID-19. Clones were read by immunoSEQ multiplex PCR, and TCRdb kept only the in-frame ones, dropping some. Of around 160,000 clones in the sample, 85% to 90% were seen once. Material for sequencing was peripheral blood. These receptor sequences come from a young man with COVID-19, enrolled during active disease.

This chain connects TRBV27 to TRBJ1-1, with 10 bases aligning to TRBD1. CDR1 and CDR2 from the germline V gene are MNHEY and SMNVEV (reference sequence). V dropped 1 base and J dropped 3; count of bases not matched to a gene: 5. The CDR3 has 16 residues. CDR3 region: CASSLYAGTGDTEAFF. CDR3 nucleotides: TGTGCCAGCAGTTTATACGCCGGGACAGGGGACACTGAAGCTTTCTTT.

This clone was detected only a few times. The chain uses TRBV6-2 or TRBV6-3 and TRBJ1-6, with TRBD1 identical over 8 bases. The CDR3 spans 14 residues. Looked up from germline, CDR1 is MNHEY and CDR2 is SVGEGT. Trimming cost V 6 bases and J 9 bases; bases outside gene matches: 7. CDR3 region: CASSRDRGASPLHF. DNA of the CDR3: TGTGCCAGCAGCCGCGACAGGGGCGCTTCACCCCTCCACTTT.

The chain has TRBV5-1 and TRBJ2-7; D uncertain. V was clipped by 4 bases and J by 2 bases, with 16 bases between them. CDR1 and CDR2 from the germline V gene are SGHRS and YFSETQ. This CDR3 contains 15 residues. CDR3 residues: CASSRQATAPYEQYF. CDR3 DNA sequence: TGCGCCAGCAGCCGTCAGGCGACCGCCCCCTACGAGCAGTACTTC. Drawing the rest from reference TRBV5-1 and TRBJ2-7, the complete variable domain is KAGVTQTPRYLIKTRGQQVTLSCSPISGHRSVSWYQQTPGQGLQFLFEYFSETQRNKGNFPGRFSGRQFSNSRSEMNVSTLELGDSALYLCASSRQATAPYEQYFGPGTRLTVT.

J is TRBJ2-7 and V is TRBV5-8; D possibly corresponds to TRBD1 (5 bases). The CDR3 length is 14 residues. With 0 bases removed from V and 5 bases from J, the gap between germline ends came to 12 bases. Germline V gene lookup returns CDR1 SGHTS and CDR2 YDEGEE. CDR3 region: CASSLGAGMDEQYF. The DNA of the CDR3 is TGTGCCAGCAGCTTGGGTGCAGGGATGGACGAGCAGTACTTC.

V is TRBV19 and J is TRBJ1-5; D is possibly TRBD1 (5 bases). This CDR3 comprises 17 residues. Germline V gene sequence: CDR1 LNHDA, CDR2 SQIVND (reference sequence). Deletions cut 11 bases from V and 4 bases from J, with 27 bases between. The chain's CDR3 is CASSLGGRIGRNQPQHF. The CDR3 bases are TGTGCCTCCTCTCTCGGGGGACGGATAGGCCGAAATCAGCCCCAGCATTTT.

The CDR3 DNA sequence: TGTGCCAGCAGCTCCGGGACAGGGTCCTACAATGAGCAGTTCTTC. This codes for CASSSGTGSYNEQFF. The V call is TRBV7-6, the J call TRBJ2-1, with 9 bases identical to TRBD1. V dropped 4 bases and J dropped 1; count of bases not matched to a gene: 2. CDR3 size: 15 residues. CDR1 is SGHVS and CDR2 is FNYEAQ in the germline V gene.

The rearrangement joins TRBV2 to TRBJ1-2; 8 bases map to TRBD1. In germline, CDR1 is SNHLY, CDR2 FYNNEI. This CDR3 contains 14 residues. V lost 10 bases to trimming and J lost 5 bases; unmatched junction nucleotides: 12. The CDR3 DNA reads as TGTGCCACTCGTCAGGGGACAGGACTTTATGGCTACACCTTC. Translation: CATRQGTGLYGYTF.

This chain connects TRBV7-9 to TRBJ2-7; tentatively, D is TRBD1 (6 bases). Trimming removed 4 bases at V and 1 base at J, with 8 bases between. The germline gives CDR1 SEHNR, CDR2 FQNEAQ (reference sequence). The CDR3 contains 13 residues. CDR3 region: CASSYRVSYEQYF. As DNA, the CDR3 is TGTGCCAGCAGCTACAGGGTATCCTACGAGCAGTACTTC.

This sequence joins TRBV4-3 and TRBJ2-7; perhaps TRBD2 as D (6 bases). The CDR3 totals 16 residues. CDR1 is LGHNA and CDR2 is YSLEER in the germline V gene. The V and J ends lost 0 bases and 0 bases respectively, with 12 bases between them. The CDR3 DNA reads as TGCGCCAGCAGCCAAGATCACGGGGGTAGCTCCTACGAGCAGTACTTC. Translating it yields CASSQDHGGSSYEQYF.

The chain has TRBV7-2 and TRBJ2-7, with 9 bases fitting TRBD2. J was trimmed by 7 bases and V by 5 bases; bases with no gene match: 15. This CDR3 has 16 amino acids. Germline CDR1 SGHTA, CDR2 FQGNSA. CDR3 in amino acids: CASSASLAGGGREQYF. CDR3 sequence (DNA): TGTGCCAGCAGCGCCTCACTAGCGGGCGGAGGCCGAGAGCAGTACTTC.

The chain uses TRBV4-3 and TRBJ2-7; 9 nucleotides line up with TRBD1. The junction had 7 bases not matched to a gene; V was cut back by 1 base and J by 6 bases. The CDR3 length is 15 residues. CDR1 and CDR2 from the germline V gene are LGHNA and YSLEER. The CDR3 DNA is TGCGCCAGCAGCCAAGCCGTAACAGGGGGCGTCGAGCAGTACTTC. Translating gives CASSQAVTGGVEQYF.

The gene calls are TRBV19 and TRBJ2-2; 7 positions agree with TRBD1. This CDR3 spans 17 amino acids. Looked up from germline, CDR1 is LNHDA and CDR2 is SQIVND (reference sequence). With 1 base clipped from V and 3 bases from J, the junction kept 8 bases outside the gene matches. The CDR3 loop reads CASSIGSTGMYTGELFF. In nucleotides, the CDR3 is TGTGCCAGTAGTATAGGTTCGACAGGGATGTACACCGGGGAGCTGTTTTTT.

This clone was detected only a few times. The V call is TRBV19, the J call TRBJ1-6; 7 bases agree with TRBD1. The CDR3 extends over 14 amino acids. The germline CDR1 and CDR2 sequences are LNHDA and SQIVND (reference sequence). The V and J ends lost 6 bases and 5 bases, in that order; junction bases with no gene match: 4. CDR3 loop: CASRTTGNNSPLHF. CDR3 coding DNA: TGTGCCAGTAGGACGACAGGGAATAATTCACCCCTCCACTTT.

This chain uses TRBV5-1 with TRBJ2-2, with D unclear. V lost 0 bases and J 5 bases, leaving 8 bases between the germline ends. The CDR3 extends over 14 amino acids. Per the germline V gene, CDR1 is SGHRS and CDR2 is YFSETQ. Here the CDR3 reads CASSLDSRTGELFF. CDR3 DNA: TGCGCCAGCAGCTTGGACTCTAGAACCGGGGAGCTGTTTTTT.

The chain carries TRBV7-2 and TRBJ2-5, with D perhaps TRBD2 (5 bases). The germline V and J ends were trimmed by 1 base and 1 base, with 10 bases remaining between them. CDR3 length equals 15 residues. The germline V gene has CDR1 SGHTA and CDR2 FQGNSA. The CDR3 region is CASSLGGRAQETQYF. In DNA, the CDR3 is TGTGCCAGCAGCTTAGGAGGGCGGGCCCAAGAGACCCAGTACTTC.

The chain uses TRBV28 and TRBJ2-7; TRBD1 agrees at 9 bases. Germline trimming cut 3 bases from V and 7 bases from J; bases unmatched to any gene: 13. Germline V gene sequence: CDR1 MDHEN, CDR2 SYDVKM. The CDR3 consists of 16 residues. CDR3 in amino acids: CASSFPKGQGTWEQYF. Here the CDR3 DNA reads TGTGCCAGCAGTTTCCCAAAGGGACAGGGCACGTGGGAGCAGTACTTC.

The CDR3: CAWSVAPGQGFYNEQFF. As DNA, the CDR3 is TGTGCCTGGAGTGTGGCCCCCGGACAGGGGTTCTACAATGAGCAGTTCTTC. The V gene is TRBV30, the J gene TRBJ2-1; TRBD1 aligns across 9 bases. The CDR3 loop spans 17 amino acids. The trim removed 0 bases at V and 3 bases at J, leaving 9 bases unmatched. The V gene's germline CDR1 is GTSNPN and CDR2 SVGIG (reference sequence).

The chain links TRBV7-9 to TRBJ1-1; the D is unclear. The CDR3 loop spans 14 amino acids. Germline assignment: CDR1 SEHNR and CDR2 FQNEAQ (reference sequence). The V gene lost 3 bases and the J gene lost 4 bases, with 12 bases spanning the gap. In nucleotides, the CDR3 is TGTGCCAGCAGCTTGGCCCTCACGGGCACTGAAGCTTTCTTT. Protein: CASSLALTGTEAFF.

The table lists this clone with a count of one. The V call is TRBV19, the J call TRBJ2-7, with TRBD2 matching 12 bases. V trimming: 5 bases; J trimming: 2 bases; junction bases outside the gene matches: 4. The germline CDR1 and CDR2 sequences are LNHDA and SQIVND (reference sequence). CDR3 length equals 15 residues. The CDR3 region is CASSHLAGGPYEQYF. CDR3 sequence (DNA): TGTGCCAGTAGTCATCTAGCGGGAGGGCCCTACGAGCAGTACTTC.

The chain employs TRBV9 and TRBJ2-1; D is possibly TRBD2 (6 bases). This CDR3 comprises 16 residues. Deletions cut 0 bases from V and 0 bases from J, with 10 bases between. Germline V CDR1 and CDR2: SGDLS, YYNGEE. CDR3 nucleotide sequence: TGTGCCAGCAGCGTAGACCGGGAGAGCTCCTACAATGAGCAGTTCTTC. Protein product: CASSVDRESSYNEQFF.

This clone was counted a single time. The chain links TRBV7-9 to TRBJ2-1; a weak D match, TRBD2 (6 bases). Germline V CDR1 and CDR2: SEHNR, FQNEAQ (reference sequence). V was trimmed by 5 bases and J by 0 bases, leaving 11 bases between them. The CDR3 totals 15 residues. As DNA, the CDR3 is TGTGCCAGCAGCCCCAAACTAGCCTCCTACAATGAGCAGTTCTTC. The encoded protein is CASSPKLASYNEQFF.

In DNA form, the CDR3 reads TGTGCCATCAGAGCCTCGACTAGCGGAATCACAGATACGCAGTATTTT. Protein sequence: CAIRASTSGITDTQYF. V is TRBV10-3 and J is TRBJ2-3; 9 bases fit TRBD2. V shed 6 bases, J shed 2 bases, and the junction held 9 bases outside the gene matches. Germline loops: CDR1 ENHRY, CDR2 SYGVKD. The CDR3 sequence is 16 residues long.

The rearrangement joins TRBV19 to TRBJ2-5; D is perhaps TRBD2 (5 bases). The germline CDR1 and CDR2 sequences are LNHDA and SQIVND (reference sequence). The CDR3 has 15 residues. Trimming took 4 bases from V and 4 from J, leaving 16 bases between them. CDR3 in DNA: TGTGCCAGTAGTACCGGTGAGGGAGTCGGAGAGACCCAGTACTTC. Protein: CASSTGEGVGETQYF.

The V call is TRBV19, the J call TRBJ2-1; a weak D match, TRBD1 (6 bases). The germline CDR1 and CDR2 sequences are LNHDA and SQIVND (reference sequence). V was pared by 2 bases and J by 0 bases, with 11 bases between. The CDR3 sequence is 16 residues long. CDR3 nucleotides: TGTGCCAGTAGTATATCAGGGGTGGGCTCCTACAATGAGCAGTTCTTC. Translation gives CASSISGVGSYNEQFF.

The CDR3 protein is CASSSPRGPYNSPLHF. The CDR3 bases are TGTGCCAGCAGCTCCCCGCGGGGGCCGTATAATTCACCCCTCCACTTT. The chain has TRBV11-2 and TRBJ1-6, with D possibly TRBD1 on 6 matching bases. The V gene lost 4 bases and the J gene lost 4 bases, with 14 bases spanning the gap. Per germline, CDR1 SGHAT and CDR2 FQNNGV. CDR3 length: 16 residues.